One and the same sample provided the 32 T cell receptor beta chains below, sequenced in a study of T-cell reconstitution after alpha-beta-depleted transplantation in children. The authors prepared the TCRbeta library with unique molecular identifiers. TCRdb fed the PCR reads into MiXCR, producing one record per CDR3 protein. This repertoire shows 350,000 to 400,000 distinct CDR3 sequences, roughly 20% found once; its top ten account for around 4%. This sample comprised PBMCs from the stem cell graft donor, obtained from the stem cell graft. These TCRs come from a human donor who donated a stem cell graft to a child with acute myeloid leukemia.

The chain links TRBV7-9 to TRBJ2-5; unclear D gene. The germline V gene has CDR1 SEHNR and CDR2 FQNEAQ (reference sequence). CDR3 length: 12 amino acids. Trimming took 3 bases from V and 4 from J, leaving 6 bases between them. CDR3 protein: CASSLRLETQYF. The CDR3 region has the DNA TGTGCCAGCAGCTTGAGGTTAGAGACCCAGTACTTC. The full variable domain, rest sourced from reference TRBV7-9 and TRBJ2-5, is DTGVSQNPRHKITKRGQNVTFRCDPISEHNRLYWYRQTLGQGPEFLTYFQNEAQLEKSRLLSDRFSAERPKGSFSTLEIQRTEQGDSAMYLCASSLRLETQYFGPGTRLLVL.

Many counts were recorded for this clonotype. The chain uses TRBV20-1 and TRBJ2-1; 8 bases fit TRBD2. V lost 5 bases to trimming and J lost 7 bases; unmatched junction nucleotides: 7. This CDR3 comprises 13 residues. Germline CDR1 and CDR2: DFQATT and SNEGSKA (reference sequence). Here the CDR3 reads CSASSGSGNEQFF. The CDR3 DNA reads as TGCAGTGCTTCCAGCGGGAGTGGTAATGAGCAGTTCTTC.

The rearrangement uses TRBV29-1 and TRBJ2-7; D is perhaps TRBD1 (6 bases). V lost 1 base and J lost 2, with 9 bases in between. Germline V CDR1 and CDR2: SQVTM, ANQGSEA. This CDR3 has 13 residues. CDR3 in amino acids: CSVEGTATYEQYF. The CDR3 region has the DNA TGCAGCGTTGAAGGGACAGCGACCTACGAGCAGTACTTC.

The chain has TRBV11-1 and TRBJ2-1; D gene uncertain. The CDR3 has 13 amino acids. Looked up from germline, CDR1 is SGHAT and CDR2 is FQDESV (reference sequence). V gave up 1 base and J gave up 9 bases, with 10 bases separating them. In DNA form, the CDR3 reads TGTGCCAGCAGCTTAGACGGCCCTTTTGAGCAGTTCTTC. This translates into CASSLDGPFEQFF. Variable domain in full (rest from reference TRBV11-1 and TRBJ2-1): EAEVAQSPRYKITEKSQAVAFWCDPISGHATLYWYRQILGQGPELLVQFQDESVVDDSQLPKDRFSAERLKGVDSTLKIQPAELGDSAMYLCASSLDGPFEQFFGPGTRLTVL.

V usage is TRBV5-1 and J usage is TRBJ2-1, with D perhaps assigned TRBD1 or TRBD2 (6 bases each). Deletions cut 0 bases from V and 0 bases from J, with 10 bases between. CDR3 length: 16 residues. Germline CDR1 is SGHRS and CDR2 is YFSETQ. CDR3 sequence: CASSLVQGGSYNEQFF. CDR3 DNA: TGCGCCAGCAGCTTGGTACAGGGAGGCTCCTACAATGAGCAGTTCTTC.

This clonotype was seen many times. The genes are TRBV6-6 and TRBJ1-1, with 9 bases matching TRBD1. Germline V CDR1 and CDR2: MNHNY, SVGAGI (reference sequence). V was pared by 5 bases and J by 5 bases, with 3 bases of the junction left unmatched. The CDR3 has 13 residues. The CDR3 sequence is CASSRQGGTEAFF. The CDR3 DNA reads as TGTGCCAGCAGTCGACAGGGGGGTACTGAAGCTTTCTTT.

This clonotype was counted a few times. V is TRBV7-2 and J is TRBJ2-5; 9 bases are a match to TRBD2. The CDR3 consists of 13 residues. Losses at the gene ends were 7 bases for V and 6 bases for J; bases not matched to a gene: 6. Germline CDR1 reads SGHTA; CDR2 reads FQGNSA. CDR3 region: CASTQLAGKTQYF. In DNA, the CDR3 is TGTGCCAGCACCCAGCTAGCGGGGAAGACCCAGTACTTC.

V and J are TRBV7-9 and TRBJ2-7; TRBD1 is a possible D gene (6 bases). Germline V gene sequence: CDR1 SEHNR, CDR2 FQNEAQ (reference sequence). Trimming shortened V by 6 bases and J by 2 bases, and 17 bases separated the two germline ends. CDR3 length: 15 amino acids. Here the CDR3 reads CASRINQGLTYEQYF. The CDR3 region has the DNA TGTGCCAGCAGGATCAATCAGGGGCTTACCTACGAGCAGTACTTC. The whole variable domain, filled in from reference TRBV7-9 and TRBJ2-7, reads DTGVSQNPRHKITKRGQNVTFRCDPISEHNRLYWYRQTLGQGPEFLTYFQNEAQLEKSRLLSDRFSAERPKGSFSTLEIQRTEQGDSAMYLCASRINQGLTYEQYFGPGTRLTVT.

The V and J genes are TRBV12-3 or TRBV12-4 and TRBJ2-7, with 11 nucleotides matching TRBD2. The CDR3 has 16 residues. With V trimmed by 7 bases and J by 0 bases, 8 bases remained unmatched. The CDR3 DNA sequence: TGTGCCAGCACCAGGGGACTAGCGGAGGGCTCCTACGAGCAGTACTTC. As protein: CASTRGLAEGSYEQYF.

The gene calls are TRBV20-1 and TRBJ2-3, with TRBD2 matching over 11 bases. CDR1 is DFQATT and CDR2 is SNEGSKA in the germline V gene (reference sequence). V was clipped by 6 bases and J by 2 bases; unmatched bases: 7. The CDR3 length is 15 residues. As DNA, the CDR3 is TGCAGTGCGACCGGGACTAGCGGTATCACAGATACGCAGTATTTT. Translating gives CSATGTSGITDTQYF.

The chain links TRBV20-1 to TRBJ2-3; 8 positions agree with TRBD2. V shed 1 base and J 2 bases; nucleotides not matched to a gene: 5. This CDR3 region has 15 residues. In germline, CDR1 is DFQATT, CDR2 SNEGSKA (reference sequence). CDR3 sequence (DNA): TGCAGTGCTAGAGGGGTAGCGGGACTCACAGATACGCAGTATTTT. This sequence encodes CSARGVAGLTDTQYF.

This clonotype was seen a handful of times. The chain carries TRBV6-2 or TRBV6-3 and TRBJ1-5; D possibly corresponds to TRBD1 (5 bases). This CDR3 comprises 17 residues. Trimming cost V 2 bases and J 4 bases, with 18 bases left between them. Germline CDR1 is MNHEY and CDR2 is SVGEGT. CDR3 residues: CASSYGIRPGRNQPQHF. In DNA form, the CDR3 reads TGTGCCAGCAGTTACGGAATCCGGCCAGGGCGGAATCAGCCCCAGCATTTT.

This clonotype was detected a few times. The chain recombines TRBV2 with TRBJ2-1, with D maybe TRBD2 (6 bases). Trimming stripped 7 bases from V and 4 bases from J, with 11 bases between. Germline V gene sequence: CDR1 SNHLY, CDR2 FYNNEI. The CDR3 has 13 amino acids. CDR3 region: CASTGEMYNEQFF. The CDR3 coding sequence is TGTGCCAGCACGGGGGAGATGTACAATGAGCAGTTCTTC.

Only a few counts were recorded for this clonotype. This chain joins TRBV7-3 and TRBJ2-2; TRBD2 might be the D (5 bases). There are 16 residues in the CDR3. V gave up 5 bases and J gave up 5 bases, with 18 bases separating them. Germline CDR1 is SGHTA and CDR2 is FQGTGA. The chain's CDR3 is CASSPLAVPGTGELFF. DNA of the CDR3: TGTGCCAGCAGCCCACTGGCGGTACCGGGGACCGGGGAGCTGTTTTTT.

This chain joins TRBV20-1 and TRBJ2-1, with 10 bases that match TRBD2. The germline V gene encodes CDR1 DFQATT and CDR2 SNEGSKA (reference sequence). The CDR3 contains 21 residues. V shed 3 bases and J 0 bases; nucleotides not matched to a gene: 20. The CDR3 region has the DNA TGCAGTGCTAGGGCCTATCGGGATCTGGGACTAGCGAGGAGCTCCTACAATGAGCAGTTCTTC. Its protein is CSARAYRDLGLARSSYNEQFF.

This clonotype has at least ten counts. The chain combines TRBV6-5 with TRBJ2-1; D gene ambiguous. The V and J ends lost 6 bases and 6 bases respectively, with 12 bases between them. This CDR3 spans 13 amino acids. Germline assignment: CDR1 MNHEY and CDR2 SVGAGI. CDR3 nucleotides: TGTGCCAGCAGCCTCGGCCGGTTCAATGAGCAGTTCTTC. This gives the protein CASSLGRFNEQFF.

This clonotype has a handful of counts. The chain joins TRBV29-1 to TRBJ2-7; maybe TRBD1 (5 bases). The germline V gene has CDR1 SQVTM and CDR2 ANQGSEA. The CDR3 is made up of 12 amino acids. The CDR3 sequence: CRWRQLSYEQYF. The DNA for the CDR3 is TGCAGATGGAGACAGCTCTCCTACGAGCAGTACTTC.

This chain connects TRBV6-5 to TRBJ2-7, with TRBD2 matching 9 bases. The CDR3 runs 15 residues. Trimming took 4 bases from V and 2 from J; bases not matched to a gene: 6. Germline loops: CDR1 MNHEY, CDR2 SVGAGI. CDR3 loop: CASSSTLAGTYEQYF. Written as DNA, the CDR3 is TGTGCCAGCAGTTCCACGCTAGCGGGAACCTACGAGCAGTACTTC.

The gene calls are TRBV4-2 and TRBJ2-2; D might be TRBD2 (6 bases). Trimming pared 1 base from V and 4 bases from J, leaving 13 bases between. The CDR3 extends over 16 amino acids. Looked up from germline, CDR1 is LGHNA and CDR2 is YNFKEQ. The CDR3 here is CASSQGVAEGTGELFF. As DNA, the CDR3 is TGTGCCAGCAGCCAAGGAGTAGCGGAGGGCACCGGGGAGCTGTTTTTT.

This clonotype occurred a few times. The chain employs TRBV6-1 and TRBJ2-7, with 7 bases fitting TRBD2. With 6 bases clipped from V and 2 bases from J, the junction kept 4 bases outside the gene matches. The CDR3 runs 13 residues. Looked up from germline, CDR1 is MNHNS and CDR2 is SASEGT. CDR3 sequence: CASSKRGAYEQYF. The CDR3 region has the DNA TGTGCCAGCAGCAAGCGGGGTGCCTACGAGCAGTACTTC.

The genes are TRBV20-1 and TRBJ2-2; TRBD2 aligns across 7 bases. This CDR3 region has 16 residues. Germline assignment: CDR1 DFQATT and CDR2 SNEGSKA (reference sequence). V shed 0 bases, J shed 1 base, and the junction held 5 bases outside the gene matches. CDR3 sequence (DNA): TGCAGTGCTAGAGATTACGGCGGGAGGAACACCGGGGAGCTGTTTTTT. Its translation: CSARDYGGRNTGELFF.

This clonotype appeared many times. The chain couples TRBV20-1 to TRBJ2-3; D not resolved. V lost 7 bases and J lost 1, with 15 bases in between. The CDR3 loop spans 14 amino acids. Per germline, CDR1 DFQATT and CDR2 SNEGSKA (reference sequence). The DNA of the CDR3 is TGCAGTGTCGCGTCCCCTTTTGGCACAGATACGCAGTATTTT. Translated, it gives CSVASPFGTDTQYF.

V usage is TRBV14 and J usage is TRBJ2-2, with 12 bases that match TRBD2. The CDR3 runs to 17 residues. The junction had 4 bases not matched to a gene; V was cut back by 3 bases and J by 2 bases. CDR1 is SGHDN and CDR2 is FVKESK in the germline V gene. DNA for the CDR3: TGTGCCAGCAGCCAGAGGACTAGCGGGGCTAACACCGGGGAGCTGTTTTTT. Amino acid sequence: CASSQRTSGANTGELFF.

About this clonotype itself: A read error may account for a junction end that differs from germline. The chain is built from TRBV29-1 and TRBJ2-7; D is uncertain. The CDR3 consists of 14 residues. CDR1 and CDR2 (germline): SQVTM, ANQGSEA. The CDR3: CSVKDHQSSYEQYF. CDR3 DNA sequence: TGCAGCGTTAAAGATCACCAGAGCTCCTACGAGCAGTACTTC.

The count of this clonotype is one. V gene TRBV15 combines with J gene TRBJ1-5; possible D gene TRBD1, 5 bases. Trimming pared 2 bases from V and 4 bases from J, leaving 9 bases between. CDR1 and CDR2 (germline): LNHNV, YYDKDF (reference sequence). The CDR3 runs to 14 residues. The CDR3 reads CATSRKRGNQPQHF. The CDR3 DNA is TGTGCCACCAGCAGAAAAAGGGGTAATCAGCCCCAGCATTTT.

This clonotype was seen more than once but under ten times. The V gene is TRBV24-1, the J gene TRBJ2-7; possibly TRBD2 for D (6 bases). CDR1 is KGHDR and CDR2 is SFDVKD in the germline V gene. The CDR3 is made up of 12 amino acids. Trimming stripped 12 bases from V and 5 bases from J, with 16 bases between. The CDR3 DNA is TGTGCCGTCGGGACTGGGGGAGACGAGCAGTACTTC. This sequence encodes CAVGTGGDEQYF.

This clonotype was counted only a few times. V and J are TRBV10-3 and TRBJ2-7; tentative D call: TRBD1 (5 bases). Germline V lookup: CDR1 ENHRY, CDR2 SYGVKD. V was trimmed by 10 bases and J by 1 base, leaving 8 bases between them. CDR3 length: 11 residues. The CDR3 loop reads CATKGSYEQYF. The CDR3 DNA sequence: TGTGCCACCAAGGGGTCCTACGAGCAGTACTTC.

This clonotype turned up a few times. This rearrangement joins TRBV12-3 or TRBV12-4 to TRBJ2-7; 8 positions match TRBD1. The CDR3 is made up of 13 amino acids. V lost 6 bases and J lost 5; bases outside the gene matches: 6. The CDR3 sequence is CASSPDRGHEQYF. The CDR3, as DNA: TGTGCCAGCAGCCCCGACAGGGGACACGAGCAGTACTTC.

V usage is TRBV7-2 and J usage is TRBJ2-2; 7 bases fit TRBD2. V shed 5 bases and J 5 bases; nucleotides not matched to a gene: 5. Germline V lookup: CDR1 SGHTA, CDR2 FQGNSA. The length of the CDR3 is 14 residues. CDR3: CASSVDGRTGELFF. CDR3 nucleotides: TGTGCCAGCAGCGTAGACGGGAGGACCGGGGAGCTGTTTTTT. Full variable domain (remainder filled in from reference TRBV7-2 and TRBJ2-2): GAGVSQSPSNKVTEKGKDVELRCDPISGHTALYWYRQSLGQGLEFLIYFQGNSAPDKSGLPSDRFSAERTGGSVSTLTIQRTQQEDSAVYLCASSVDGRTGELFFGEGSRLTVL.

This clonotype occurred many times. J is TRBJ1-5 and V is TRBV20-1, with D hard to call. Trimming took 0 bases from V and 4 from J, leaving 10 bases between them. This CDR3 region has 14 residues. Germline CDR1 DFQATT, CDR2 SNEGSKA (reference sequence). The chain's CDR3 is CSARDGRVNQPQHF. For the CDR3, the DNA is TGCAGTGCTAGAGATGGGAGGGTGAATCAGCCCCAGCATTTT.

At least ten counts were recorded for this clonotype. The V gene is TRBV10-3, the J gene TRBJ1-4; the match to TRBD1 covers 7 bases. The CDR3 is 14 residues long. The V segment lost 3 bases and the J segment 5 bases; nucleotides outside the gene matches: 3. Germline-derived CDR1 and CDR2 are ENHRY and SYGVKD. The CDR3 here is CAISEGGSNEKLFF. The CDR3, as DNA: TGTGCCATCAGTGAAGGGGGCTCGAATGAAAAACTGTTTTTT.

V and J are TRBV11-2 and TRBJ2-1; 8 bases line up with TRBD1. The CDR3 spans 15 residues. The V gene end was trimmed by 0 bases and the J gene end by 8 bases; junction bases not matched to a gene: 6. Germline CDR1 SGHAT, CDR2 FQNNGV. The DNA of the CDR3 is TGTGCCAGCAGCTTAGACCGGACAGGGTTCGATGAGCAGTTCTTC. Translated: CASSLDRTGFDEQFF.